The 22 T cell receptor beta chains below were found in one sample sequenced in a study of blood T cell repertoires in COVID-19. TCRdb's copy holds only in-frame clones and misses some; the assay was immunoSEQ multiplex PCR. Of around 97,000 clones listed, about 90% were seen once; the top ten hold 3.5%. The specimen sequenced was peripheral blood. The receptor set was obtained from a human donor in a cohort sampled during active COVID-19.

The chain recombines TRBV9 with TRBJ2-3; 9 bases are shared with TRBD2. The germline CDR1 and CDR2 sequences are SGDLS and YYNGEE. The CDR3 runs 14 residues. V lost 4 bases to trimming and J lost 2 bases; unmatched junction nucleotides: 2. CDR3 sequence reads: CASSLAGDTDTQYF. For the CDR3, the DNA is TGTGCCAGCAGCTTAGCGGGGGACACAGATACGCAGTATTTT.

This clone was picked up one time. The chain uses TRBV15 and TRBJ2-1; possible D gene TRBD2, 5 bases. The V gene lost 3 bases and the J gene lost 7 bases, with 10 bases spanning the gap. Germline-derived CDR1 and CDR2 are LNHNV and YYDKDF (reference sequence). The CDR3 is made up of 13 amino acids. The CDR3 region has the DNA TGTGCCACCAGCAGGGACTTCGTTAATGAGCAGTTCTTC. This translates into CATSRDFVNEQFF.

The rearrangement joins TRBV29-1 to TRBJ2-5, with D possibly being TRBD2 (6 bases). The V and J ends lost 4 bases and 5 bases respectively, with 14 bases between them. The CDR3 spans 13 residues. Germline V gene sequence: CDR1 SQVTM, CDR2 ANQGSEA. The chain's CDR3 is CSVASSGRETQYF. CDR3 in DNA: TGCAGCGTTGCGAGTAGCGGCCGGGAGACCCAGTACTTC.

V is TRBV18 and J is TRBJ1-1; no reliable D call. Germline values: CDR1 KGHSH, CDR2 LQKENI. V lost 0 bases and J 2 bases, leaving 7 bases between the germline ends. This CDR3 contains 14 residues. CDR3 region: CASSPPLGNTEAFF. The CDR3 coding sequence is TGTGCCAGCTCACCACCTTTGGGCAACACTGAAGCTTTCTTT.

V usage is TRBV7-2 and J usage is TRBJ1-3; D is unresolved. The CDR3 contains 19 residues. The germline V gene encodes CDR1 SGHTA and CDR2 FQGNSA. Trimming shortened V by 2 bases and J by 0 bases, and 20 bases separated the two germline ends. CDR3 in amino acids: CASSLTRFRQPYSGNTIYF. In nucleotides, the CDR3 is TGTGCCAGCAGCTTAACCCGCTTCAGGCAGCCCTACTCTGGAAACACCATATATTTT.

CDR3 sequence (DNA): TGTGCCAGCAGTTTAGCAGGGACAGGGGCCGATGGCTACACCTTC. Amino acids: CASSLAGTGADGYTF. The rearrangement uses TRBV28 and TRBJ1-2; 10 positions agree with TRBD1. Trimming cost V 2 bases and J 6 bases; bases outside gene matches: 6. This CDR3 region has 15 residues. CDR1 is MDHEN, CDR2 SYDVKM, per germline.

V and J are TRBV19 and TRBJ2-3, with D possibly matching TRBD1 (7 bases). Trimming took 3 bases from V and 6 from J, leaving 13 bases between them. The CDR3 covers 14 residues. CDR1 is LNHDA, CDR2 SQIVND, per germline (reference sequence). Written as DNA, the CDR3 is TGTGCCAGTAGTATCAGGGGGGTTTTGGATACGCAGTATTTT. Residues: CASSIRGVLDTQYF.

The chain combines TRBV5-1 with TRBJ2-3, with TRBD2 matching over 9 bases. This CDR3 is built from 16 residues. Germline V gene lookup returns CDR1 SGHRS and CDR2 YFSETQ. V lost 2 bases, J lost 2 bases, and 6 bases stayed unmatched. For the CDR3, the DNA is TGCGCCAGCAGCTTTACCCTAGCGGGGTCCACAGATACGCAGTATTTT. It translates to CASSFTLAGSTDTQYF. Combining the CDR3 with reference TRBV5-1 and TRBJ2-3 gives the whole variable domain KAGVTQTPRYLIKTRGQQVTLSCSPISGHRSVSWYQQTPGQGLQFLFEYFSETQRNKGNFPGRFSGRQFSNSRSEMNVSTLELGDSALYLCASSFTLAGSTDTQYFGPGTRLTVL.

The chain is built from TRBV3-1 (or the pseudogene TRBV3-2) and TRBJ1-1, with unresolved D. The CDR3 covers 16 residues. V lost 1 base and J 2 bases, leaving 14 bases between the germline ends. Germline CDR1 is LGHDT and CDR2 is YNNKEL (reference sequence). CDR3 amino acids: CASSQGAGILNTEAFF. CDR3 DNA sequence: TGTGCCAGCAGCCAAGGAGCAGGCATACTTAACACTGAAGCTTTCTTT.

The genes are TRBV14 and TRBJ2-3; a possible D gene is TRBD1 (6 bases). Trimming removed 0 bases at V and 5 bases at J, with 15 bases between. The CDR3 covers 16 residues. Germline CDR1 is SGHDN and CDR2 is FVKESK. The CDR3, as DNA: TGTGCCAGCAGCCAAGATAAAACAGGGCGTCAAGATACGCAGTATTTT. It translates to CASSQDKTGRQDTQYF.

The chain links TRBV6-5 to TRBJ2-7; 7 positions agree with TRBD2. The germline CDR1 and CDR2 sequences are MNHEY and SVGAGI. This CDR3 is 14 amino acids long. The junction had 9 bases not matched to a gene; V was cut back by 6 bases and J by 4 bases. CDR3 nucleotide sequence: TGTGCCAGCAGCCACGGACTAGAAGAATACGAGCAGTACTTC. Encoded protein: CASSHGLEEYEQYF.

This chain uses TRBV12-3 or TRBV12-4 with TRBJ2-7; 9 bases match TRBD1. The CDR3 runs 12 residues. With V trimmed by 10 bases and J by 2 bases, 3 bases remained unmatched. The CDR3 protein is CATGTGTYEQYF. Here the CDR3 DNA reads TGTGCCACCGGGACAGGGACCTACGAGCAGTACTTC.

CDR3 loop: CASSPLGTPRGNSPLHF. CDR3 DNA: TGTGCCAGCTCACCACTTGGGACTCCAAGGGGTAATTCACCCCTCCACTTT. The chain uses TRBV18 and TRBJ1-6, with a possible D match to TRBD1 (5 bases). This CDR3 spans 17 amino acids. CDR1 KGHSH and CDR2 LQKENI come from the germline V gene. V lost 1 base, J lost 6 bases, and 16 bases lay in between.

This sequence joins TRBV5-1 and TRBJ1-4; 9 positions agree with TRBD1. With V trimmed by 4 bases and J by 4 bases, 5 bases remained unmatched. CDR3 length: 15 amino acids. Per the germline V gene, CDR1 is SGHRS and CDR2 is YFSETQ. The CDR3 region has the DNA TGCGCCAGCAGCCATGACAGGGGGGGTAATGAAAAACTGTTTTTT. This translates into CASSHDRGGNEKLFF.

This clone occurred once. CDR3 nucleotides: TGTGCCAGCAGTCGCCGGGGAGCGGGAGGGACATATGAGCAGTTCTTC. It yields the protein CASSRRGAGGTYEQFF. The chain couples TRBV28 to TRBJ2-1; 10 bases are a match to TRBD2. The junction had 12 bases not matched to a gene; V was cut back by 5 bases and J by 8 bases. This CDR3 has 16 residues. Germline loops: CDR1 MDHEN, CDR2 SYDVKM.

The gene calls are TRBV19 and TRBJ2-1, with 10 bases fitting TRBD1. CDR1 is LNHDA, CDR2 SQIVND, per germline (reference sequence). The CDR3 covers 14 residues. The V gene end was trimmed by 7 bases and the J gene end by 7 bases; junction bases not matched to a gene: 7. The CDR3 region is CASTRQGAPNEQFF. Written as DNA, the CDR3 is TGTGCCAGTACCCGACAGGGGGCGCCTAATGAGCAGTTCTTC.

The genes are TRBV11-2 and TRBJ1-2; 7 bases fit TRBD1. Per germline, CDR1 SGHAT and CDR2 FQNNGV. The CDR3 has 13 residues. The ends lost 1 base at V and 8 bases at J; junction bases unmatched: 4. CDR3 DNA sequence: TGTGCCAGCAGCTTAGTAGGGGGCGAGGGCTACACCTTC. Translated, it gives CASSLVGGEGYTF.

The chain employs TRBV6-5 and TRBJ1-4; 7 nucleotides match TRBD1. In germline, CDR1 is MNHEY, CDR2 SVGAGI. The CDR3 totals 15 residues. J was trimmed by 5 bases and V by 2 bases; bases with no gene match: 5. The CDR3 DNA sequence: TGTGCCAGCAGTTACAGGGACAGCAAAAATGAAAAACTGTTTTTT. Translating gives CASSYRDSKNEKLFF.

This rearrangement joins TRBV5-1 to TRBJ1-1; 7 bases are a match to TRBD1. V lost 2 bases to trimming and J lost 4 bases; unmatched junction nucleotides: 2. Germline V CDR1 and CDR2: SGHRS, YFSETQ. The CDR3 sequence is 13 residues long. The CDR3 DNA is TGCGCCAGCAGCTTCCGGGACAGCACTGAAGCTTTCTTT. Protein sequence: CASSFRDSTEAFF.

The gene calls are TRBV11-2 and TRBJ2-7; 7 positions match TRBD1. Trimming took 5 bases from V and 3 from J; bases not matched to a gene: 7. The CDR3 covers 14 residues. Germline V gives CDR1 SGHAT, CDR2 FQNNGV. The CDR3 is CASSPQGLFYEQYF. In nucleotides, the CDR3 is TGTGCCAGCAGCCCACAGGGGTTGTTCTACGAGCAGTACTTC.

J is TRBJ2-1 and V is TRBV7-6; TRBD2 might be the D (7 bases). The CDR3 consists of 16 residues. V was pared by 2 bases and J by 2 bases, with 13 bases between. Per the germline V gene, CDR1 is SGHVS and CDR2 is FNYEAQ. CDR3 in DNA: TGTGCCAGCAGCTTAACGGGCGGGGGCGCCTACAATGAGCAGTTCTTC. This encodes CASSLTGGGAYNEQFF.

The V and J genes are TRBV15 and TRBJ1-4, with D maybe TRBD1 (5 bases). CDR3 length: 15 residues. Trimming pared 0 bases from V and 8 bases from J, leaving 13 bases between. Germline CDR1 is LNHNV and CDR2 is YYDKDF (reference sequence). CDR3 in DNA: TGTGCCACCAGCAGAGACAGGGCCAATGGGGAAAAACTGTTTTTT. Its protein product is CATSRDRANGEKLFF.